The source of this T cell receptor (beta chain) is a study of T cells after yellow fever vaccination. Per the germline V gene, CDR1 is SGHDT and CDR2 is YYEEEE. The CDR3 has 14 residues. V shed 4 bases, J shed 4 bases, and the junction held 6 bases outside the gene matches. This clonotype was recorded many times. The antigen remains unidentified. Study-level points and caveats: Though weaker, the secondary response peaked faster, on day 5 versus 15. High-abundance clonotypes from the bulk population could contaminate FACS-sorted repertoires. After the booster, roughly 96% of CD4 and about nine tenths of CD8 primary-response clones were re-detected.

It was through 5'RACE template switching that TCR cDNA was made, with a universal primer site and UMIs added. TCRdb analysed the 5' RACE reads with MiXCR anew, one entry per CDR3 protein. The table includes some 70,000 distinct CDR3 sequences, approximately 7% detected once. The sequenced sample was CD8+ T cells sorted from PBMCs, obtained around 45 days after the first yellow fever vaccination. The chain uses TRBV5-6 and TRBJ2-3, with 7 bases matching TRBD2. The TCR sequence derives from a man aged 18 to 29 who received the YFV17D yellow fever vaccine. CDR3 in DNA: TGTGCCAGCAGCAGAGGACTAGTGGCAGATACGCAGTATTTT. It specifies CASSRGLVADTQYF.